Included here is one TCR beta chain sequence, with context. This entry belongs to a study of blood T cell repertoires in COVID-19. Here immunoSEQ multiplex PCR was the method, and the copy in TCRdb shows in-frame clones only, minus some. The top ten clones hold 10% to 15% of a sample with 150,000 or so clones, 85% to 90% of them seen once. The V end was cut by 2 bases, the J end by 0 bases, with 7 bases between. CDR1 is MDHEN, CDR2 SYDVKM, per germline. This CDR3 contains 14 residues. This chain links TRBV28 with TRBJ2-5, with a weak D call TRBD1 (5 bases). Sequences were obtained from peripheral blood. The receptor comes from a man aged 18 to 29 with COVID-19, enrolled during active disease. The CDR3 DNA follows: TGTGCCAGCAGTTTAGGGGCAAACCAAGAGACCCAGTACTTC. Translated: CASSLGANQETQYF.